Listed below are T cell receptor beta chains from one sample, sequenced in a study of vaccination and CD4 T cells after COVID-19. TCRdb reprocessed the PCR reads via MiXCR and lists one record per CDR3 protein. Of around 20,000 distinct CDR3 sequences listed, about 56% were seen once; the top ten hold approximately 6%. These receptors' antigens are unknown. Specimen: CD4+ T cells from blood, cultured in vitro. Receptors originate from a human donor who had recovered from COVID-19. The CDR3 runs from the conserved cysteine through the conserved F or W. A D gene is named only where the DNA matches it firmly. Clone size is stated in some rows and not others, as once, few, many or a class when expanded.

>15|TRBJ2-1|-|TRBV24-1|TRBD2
TGTGCCACCAGTACTCGACTAGCGGGAGTCAGTGAGCAGTTCTTC
CATSTRLAGVSEQFF
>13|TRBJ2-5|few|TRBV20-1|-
TGCAGTGCTAGAGACAACTACCAAGAGACCCAGTACTTC
CSARDNYQETQYF
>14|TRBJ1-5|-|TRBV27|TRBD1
TGTGCCAGCAGTGGAGGGGGCAGCAATCAGCCCCAGCATTTT
CASSGGGSNQPQHF
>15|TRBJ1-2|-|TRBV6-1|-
TGTGCCAGCAGTGAAGCCGGGGTTAAAGTTTATCACTACACCTTC
CASSEAGVKVYHYTF
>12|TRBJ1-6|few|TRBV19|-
TGTGCCAGCAGGGGCGTGGGGTCACCCCTCCACTTT
CASRGVGSPLHF
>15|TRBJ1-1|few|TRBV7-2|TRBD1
TGTGCCAGCAGCTTAGCAGGGACAGGGTTGGCTGAAGCTTTCTTT
CASSLAGTGLAEAFF
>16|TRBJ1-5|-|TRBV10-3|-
TGTGCCATCAGTCCAGAATTCTCAGATAGCAATCAGCCCCAGCATTTT
CAISPEFSDSNQPQHF
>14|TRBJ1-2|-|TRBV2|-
TGTGCCAGCAGTGAAGTTGTGAGTCCCTATGGCTACACCTTC
CASSEVVSPYGYTF
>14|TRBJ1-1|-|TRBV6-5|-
TGTGCCAGCAGTTATGCAGGGGAAGTTACTGAAGCTTTCTTT
CASSYAGEVTEAFF
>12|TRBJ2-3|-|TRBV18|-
TGTGCCAGCTCACCTCCCGGGGGTACGCAGTATTTT
CASSPPGGTQYF
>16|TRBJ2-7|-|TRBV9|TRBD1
TGTGCCAGCAGCGTAGGCCTGGACAGGGGCTCCTACGAGCAGTACTTC
CASSVGLDRGSYEQYF
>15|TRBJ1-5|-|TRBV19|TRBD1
TGTGCCAGTAGTAGTCGGGGACAGGGGAATCAGCCCCAGCATTTT
CASSSRGQGNQPQHF
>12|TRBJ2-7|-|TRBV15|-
TGTGCCACCAGCAGAGATCGAGTCGAGCAGTACTTC
CATSRDRVEQYF
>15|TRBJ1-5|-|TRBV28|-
TGTGCCAGCAGTCACAACAAGAATAGCAATCAGCCCCAGCATTTT
CASSHNKNSNQPQHF
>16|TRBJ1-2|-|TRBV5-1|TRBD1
TGCGCCAGCAGCCCCCTCGGACAGGGCATTACAGATGGCTACACCTTC
CASSPLGQGITDGYTF
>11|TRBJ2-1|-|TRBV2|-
TGTGCCAGCTCGGCTAGGGATGAGCAGTTCTTC
CASSARDEQFF
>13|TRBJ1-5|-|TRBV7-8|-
TGTGCCAGCAGCGCACGGAACAATCAGCCCCAGCATTTT
CASSARNNQPQHF
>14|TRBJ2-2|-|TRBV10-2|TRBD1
TGCGCCAGCAGTGACCAGGGGGCGGACGGGGAGCTGTTTTTT
CASSDQGADGELFF
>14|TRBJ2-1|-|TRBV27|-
TGTGCCAGCAGCCCCCTGGCGGCTGGTGGTGAGCAGTTCTTC
CASSPLAAGGEQFF
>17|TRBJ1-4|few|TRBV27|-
TGTGCCAGCAGTTTATCCGCAACATTCACAAGGGCGGGAAAACTGTTTTTT
CASSLSATFTRAGKLFF
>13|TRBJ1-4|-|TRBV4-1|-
TGCGCCAGCACCTCACAGGGAAATGAAAAACTGTTTTTT
CASTSQGNEKLFF
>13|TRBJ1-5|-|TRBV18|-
TGTGCCAGCTCACAGGGCCGTAATCAGCCCCAGCATTTT
CASSQGRNQPQHF
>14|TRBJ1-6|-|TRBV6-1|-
TGTGCCAGCAGGTTGAGCTCCTATAATTCACCCCTCCACTTT
CASRLSSYNSPLHF
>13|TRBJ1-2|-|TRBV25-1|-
TGTGCCAGCAGTGAATGGCAGGGCGGCGGCTACACCTTC
CASSEWQGGGYTF
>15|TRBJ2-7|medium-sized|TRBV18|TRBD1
TGTGCCAGCTCACCTTACCGGGACAGGACCTACGAGCAGTACTTC
CASSPYRDRTYEQYF
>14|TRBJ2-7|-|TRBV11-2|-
TGTGCCAGCAGCTTAGATGTTACCATGCCTCGAGTGTACTTC
CASSLDVTMPRVYF
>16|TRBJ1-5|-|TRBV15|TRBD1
TGTGCCACCGGGTCTTTTGGACAGGGGGCTAGGCAGCCCCAGCATTTT
CATGSFGQGARQPQHF
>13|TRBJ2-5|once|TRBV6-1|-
TGTGCCAGCAGTGGGGGGGCAGAGGAGACCCAGTACTTC
CASSGGAEETQYF
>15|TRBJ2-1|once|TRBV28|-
TGTGCCAGCAGTTTACCCGGGACGGCGTACAATGAGCAGTTCTTC
CASSLPGTAYNEQFF
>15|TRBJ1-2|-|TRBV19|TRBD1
TGTGCCAGTAGTATTGGTACGACAGGGGACTATGGCTACACCTTC
CASSIGTTGDYGYTF
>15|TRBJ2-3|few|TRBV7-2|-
TGTGCCAGCAGCTTGAACAGTCCTAGCACAGATACGCAGTATTTT
CASSLNSPSTDTQYF
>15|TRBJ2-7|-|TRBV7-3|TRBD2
TGTGCCAGCAGCTTACTGGCGGGAGTCGGGTACGAGCAGTACTTC
CASSLLAGVGYEQYF
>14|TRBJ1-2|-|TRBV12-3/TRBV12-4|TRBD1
TGTGCCAGCCGAACTACCGGGACAGGTTATGGCTACACCTTC
CASRTTGTGYGYTF
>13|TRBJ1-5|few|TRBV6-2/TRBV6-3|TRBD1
TGTGCCAGCACAGACAGGGGCAATCAGCCCCAGCATTTT
CASTDRGNQPQHF
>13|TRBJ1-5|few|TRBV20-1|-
TGCAGTGCCGTGACGGCGAGCAATCAGCCCCAGCATTTT
CSAVTASNQPQHF
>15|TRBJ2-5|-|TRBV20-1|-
TGCAGTGCTAGAGACGGGACACAATATGGAGAGACCCAGTACTTC
CSARDGTQYGETQYF
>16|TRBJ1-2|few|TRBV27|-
TGTGCCAGCAGTTTATCGTTCGACGTCGGGGTCTATGGCTACACCTTC
CASSLSFDVGVYGYTF
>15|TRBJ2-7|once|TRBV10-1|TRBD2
TGCGCCAGCAGTGAGCGGCGGGGGAAGATCTACGAGCAGTACTTC
CASSERRGKIYEQYF
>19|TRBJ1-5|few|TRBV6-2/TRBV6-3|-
TGTGCCAGCAGCCTCTCGGTAGGGAGGGGGGTACGGCACCATCAGCCCCAGCATTTT
CASSLSVGRGVRHHQPQHF
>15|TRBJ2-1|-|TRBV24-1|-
TGTGCCACCAGTGACACAAGGACAGATTACAATGAGCAGTTCTTC
CATSDTRTDYNEQFF
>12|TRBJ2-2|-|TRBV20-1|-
TGCAGTGCTAGCGGGAACACCGGGGAGCTGTTTTTT
CSASGNTGELFF
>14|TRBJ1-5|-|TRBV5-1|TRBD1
TGCGCCAGCAGCCCCGGGACAGGGGAACAGCCCCAGCATTTT
CASSPGTGEQPQHF
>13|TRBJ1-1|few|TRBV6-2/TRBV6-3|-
TGTGCCAGCAGTTACGGCAGGGCTTATGAAGCTTTCTTT
CASSYGRAYEAFF
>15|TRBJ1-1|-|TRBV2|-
TGTGCCAGCAGTGAGCCTCCAGGGATGAACACTGAAGCTTTCTTT
CASSEPPGMNTEAFF
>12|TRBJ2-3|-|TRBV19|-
TGTGCCAGTAGTATTAGGGACGATACGCAGTATTTT
CASSIRDDTQYF
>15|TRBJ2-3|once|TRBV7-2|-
TGTGCCACCAGGAGGCGGGCCCTCACCCAAGATACGCAGTATTTT
CATRRRALTQDTQYF
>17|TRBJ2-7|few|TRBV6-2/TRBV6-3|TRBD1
TGTGCCAGCAGTTCGTGGCCGGGACAGGGTTTTACCCACGAGCAGTACTTC
CASSSWPGQGFTHEQYF
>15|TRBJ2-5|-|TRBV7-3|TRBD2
TGTGCCAGCAGCTTCGCGGGAGGGAGGCAAGAGACCCAGTACTTC
CASSFAGGRQETQYF
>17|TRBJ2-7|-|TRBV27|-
TGTGCCAGCAGTTCTTCCCTAGGGCTAGGGAGTGGGACCGAGCAGTACTTC
CASSSSLGLGSGTEQYF
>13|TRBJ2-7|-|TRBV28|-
TGTGCCAGCAGTTTGCCCGGGGGCTACGAGCAGTACTTC
CASSLPGGYEQYF
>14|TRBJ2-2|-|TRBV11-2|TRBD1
TGTGCCAGCAGCCCAAGACAGGGGGCCGGGGAGCTGTTTTTT
CASSPRQGAGELFF
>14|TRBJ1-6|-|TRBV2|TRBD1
TGTGCCAGCAGGACCGGACAGGGTAATTCACCCCTCCACTTT
CASRTGQGNSPLHF
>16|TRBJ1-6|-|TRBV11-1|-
TGTGCCAGCAGCCCATCAGGGATCCAAAGGGGGTCACCCCTCCACTTT
CASSPSGIQRGSPLHF
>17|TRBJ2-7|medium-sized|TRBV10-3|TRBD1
TGTGCCACACGACCCGACCTAGGACAGGGGAATGCCTACGAGCAGTACTTC
CATRPDLGQGNAYEQYF
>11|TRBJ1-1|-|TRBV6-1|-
TGTGCCAGCAGTGAATGGACTGAAGCTTTCTTT
CASSEWTEAFF
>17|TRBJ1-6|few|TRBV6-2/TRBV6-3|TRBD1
TGTGCCAGCAGTTACGAGGACGGGACAGGGGGCCGGTCACCCCTCCACTTT
CASSYEDGTGGRSPLHF
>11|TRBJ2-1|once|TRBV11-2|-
TGTGCCAGCAGCTTAGGGGGACTCCAGTTCTTC
CASSLGGLQFF